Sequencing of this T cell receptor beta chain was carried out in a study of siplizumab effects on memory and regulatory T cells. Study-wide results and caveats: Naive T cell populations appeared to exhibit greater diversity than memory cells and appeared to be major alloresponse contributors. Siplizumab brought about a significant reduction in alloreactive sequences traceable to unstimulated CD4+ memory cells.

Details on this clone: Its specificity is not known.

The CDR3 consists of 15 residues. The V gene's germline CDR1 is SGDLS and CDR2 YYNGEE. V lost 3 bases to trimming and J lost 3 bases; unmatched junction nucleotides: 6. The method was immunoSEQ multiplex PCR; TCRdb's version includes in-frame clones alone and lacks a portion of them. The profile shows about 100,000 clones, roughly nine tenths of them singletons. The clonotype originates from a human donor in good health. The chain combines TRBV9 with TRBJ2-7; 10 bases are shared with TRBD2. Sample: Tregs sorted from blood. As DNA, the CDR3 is TGTGCCAGCAGCGCCAAGAGCGGGAGGGACTACGAGCAGTACTTC. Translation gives CASSAKSGRDYEQYF.